This TCR beta chain was sequenced in a study of blood T cell repertoires in COVID-19. At the level of the study: From the United States, Italy and Spain came samples of acute and convalescent COVID-19.

CDR3 length: 14 amino acids. With 0 bases removed from V and 7 bases from J, the gap between germline ends came to 12 bases. Germline V gives CDR1 MNHEY, CDR2 SMNVEV (reference sequence). Study processing details: Estimation of nucleated cell counts was performed using reference gene primer amplification. Sequencing used immunoSEQ multiplex PCR; TCRdb keeps in-frame clones, though not all of them. V and J calls and clone size are given by that table; D and trimming were obtained from the DNA. The sample consists of about 350,000 clones, about nine tenths of them appearing once. The TCR was taken from a woman in her 30s who had been exposed to COVID-19. The rearrangement uses TRBV27 and TRBJ2-5, with D possibly TRBD1 on 5 matching bases. The sample taken for sequencing was PBMCs or T cells enriched from blood (not recorded which). The CDR3 DNA reads TGTGCCAGCAGTTTATCGGGCAGGGTTGGGACCCAGTACTTC. Protein: CASSLSGRVGTQYF.